Presented here are 2 T cell receptor beta chains from one specimen sequenced in a study of cytomegalovirus exposure and HLA in healthy donors. Primers for the PCR totalled 60 Vbeta and 13 Jbeta. TCRdb keeps only in-frame clones here, not all; method: immunoSEQ multiplex PCR. This sample has approximately 200,000 clones; roughly 79% occur once, and the top ten carry about 1.9%. The sequenced sample consisted of PBMCs. Every receptor here comes from a man aged 25-40 years in good health and CMV-seronegative.

This rearrangement joins TRBV28 to TRBJ2-2, with a weak D call TRBD2 (5 bases). CDR1 is MDHEN, CDR2 SYDVKM, per germline. The CDR3 sequence is 16 residues long. Trimming left V 3 bases short and J 0 bases short, with 11 bases between. CDR3 DNA: TGTGCCAGCAGTTTCGGTACGGGATCGAACACCGGGGAGCTGTTTTTT. Protein product: CASSFGTGSNTGELFF.

The chain uses TRBV7-2 and TRBJ2-7; perhaps TRBD2 as D (6 bases). This CDR3 region has 18 residues. CDR1 and CDR2 (germline): SGHTA, FQGNSA. V shed 1 base and J shed 3 bases, with 22 bases lying between them. CDR3 coding DNA: TGTGCCAGCAGCTTAGGGATTAGCGGCCTTAACTTCGACTACGAGCAGTACTTC. It yields the protein CASSLGISGLNFDYEQYF. The entire variable domain, with the rest obtained from reference TRBV7-2 and TRBJ2-7, is as follows: GAGVSQSPSNKVTEKGKDVELRCDPISGHTALYWYRQSLGQGLEFLIYFQGNSAPDKSGLPSDRFSAERTGGSVSTLTIQRTQQEDSAVYLCASSLGISGLNFDYEQYFGPGTRLTVT.